This TCR beta chain was captured by sequencing in a study of T cell responses to AZD1222 COVID-19 vaccine. Worth noting for this clone: Its antigen remains unknown.

Produced via immunoSEQ multiplex PCR; TCRdb's table is partial and in-frame only. The repertoire has 80,000 to 90,000 clones, roughly 90% of them found once; the top ten carry around 3%. The length of the CDR3 is 17 residues. Germline assignment: CDR1 SNHLY and CDR2 FYNNEI. Trimming removed 4 bases at V and 0 bases at J, with 16 bases between. Whole-study results and caveats: Within unmutated variant regions lay the reported targets of nearly half of spike-specific TCRs. Possibly, clonal diversity was underestimated; donors were largely white British and included more females. Along spike, vaccine-associated CD4 TCRs were found throughout, with dominance at 160-218 and 743-854. Increases in Spike-specific TCR breadth and depth were seen after two AZD1222 doses.

The chain carries TRBV2 and TRBJ1-3; the D is unclear. This TCR was recovered from an adult in good health. The sequencing used peripheral blood, collected on day 0 of AZD1222 vaccination. The CDR3 region is CASSVGSLSASGNTIYF. In nucleotides, the CDR3 is TGTGCCAGCAGTGTAGGCAGTTTATCAGCCTCTGGAAACACCATATATTTT.